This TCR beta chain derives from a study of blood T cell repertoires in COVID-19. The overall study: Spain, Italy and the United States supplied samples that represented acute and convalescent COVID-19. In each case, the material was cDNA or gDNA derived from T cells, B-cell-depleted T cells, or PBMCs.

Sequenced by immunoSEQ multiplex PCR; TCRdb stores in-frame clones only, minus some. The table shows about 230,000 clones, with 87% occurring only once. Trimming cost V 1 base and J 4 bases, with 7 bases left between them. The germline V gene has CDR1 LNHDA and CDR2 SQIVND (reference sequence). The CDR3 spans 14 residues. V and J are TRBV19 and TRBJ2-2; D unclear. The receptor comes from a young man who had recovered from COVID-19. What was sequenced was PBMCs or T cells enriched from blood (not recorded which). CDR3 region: CASSIGSVTGELFF. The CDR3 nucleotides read TGTGCCAGTAGTATAGGGAGTGTCACCGGGGAGCTGTTTTTT.